This TCR beta chain was sequenced for a study of blood T cell repertoires in COVID-19. The cohort comprised adults aged about 18 to 89 years residing in approximately 25 US areas. Authors' processing steps: Amplification of reference gene primers was used by the study to estimate nucleated cell counts. TCRdb's table, derived via immunoSEQ multiplex PCR, lists solely in-frame clones and lacks some. The D gene and trimming were derived from the DNA, and the V and J assignments and clone size from that table. The table includes some 420,000 clones, over 75% detected once. Sequences were obtained from PBMCs or T cells enriched from blood (not recorded which). This receptor was obtained from a man younger than 45 who had recovered from COVID-19.

The DNA of the CDR3 is TGTGCCAGCAGCTTGTCGGTGGCGGAGGGGATCTACGAGCAGTACTTC. Its translation: CASSLSVAEGIYEQYF. The V call is TRBV5-5, the J call TRBJ2-7; maybe TRBD2 (6 bases). V lost 1 base to trimming and J lost 3 bases, with 17 bases between them. The CDR3 is 16 amino acids. Germline V gene data show CDR1 as SGHKS and CDR2 as YYEKEE (reference sequence).